These 17 T cell receptor beta chains were sequenced from one sample in a study of PD-1 blockade in classical Hodgkin lymphoma. Only in-frame clones appear in the TCRdb table, and some are missing; sequencing was by immunoSEQ multiplex PCR. The sample records roughly 20,000 clones, roughly 85% being singletons. Autologous stem cell transplantation was followed by relapse in every patient, and brentuximab vedotin exposure varied. The sample in question was peripheral blood mononuclear cells (PBMCs), obtained before the second cycle of nivolumab. These receptor sequences come from a human donor with classical Hodgkin lymphoma.

The chain carries TRBV5-1 and TRBJ2-1, with D tentatively TRBD1 or TRBD2 (7 bases each). In germline, CDR1 is SGHRS, CDR2 YFSETQ. The ends were cut back, 0 bases at V and 1 base at J, with 11 bases in the middle. The CDR3 spans 16 residues. The CDR3 sequence: CASSLEQGGSYNEQFF. The CDR3 DNA reads TGCGCCAGCAGCTTGGAGCAGGGGGGGTCCTACAATGAGCAGTTCTTC.

This clone was seen just once. The CDR3 reads CASREGPTNEKLFF. CDR3 bases: TGTGCCAGCCGGGAGGGCCCCACTAATGAAAAACTGTTTTTT. The chain uses TRBV6-5 and TRBJ1-4; D remains unclear. Germline assignment: CDR1 MNHEY and CDR2 SVGAGI. V lost 8 bases and J 2 bases, leaving 12 bases between the germline ends. This CDR3 has 14 amino acids.

The V gene is TRBV5-4, the J gene TRBJ1-2, with 7 bases aligning to TRBD1. The germline CDR1 and CDR2 sequences are SGHNT and YYREEE (reference sequence). The J segment lost 8 bases and the V segment lost 5 bases, leaving 15 bases of the junction unmatched. The CDR3 covers 15 residues. The CDR3 DNA reads TGTGCCAGCAGTAAGGGGGCAGGACCGGAGGAAGGCTACACCTTC. Its translation: CASSKGAGPEEGYTF.

V gene TRBV6-1 combines with J gene TRBJ1-1; no reliable D call. This CDR3 comprises 11 residues. CDR1 and CDR2 (germline): MNHNS, SASEGT. V dropped 5 bases and J dropped 3 bases, with 4 bases sitting between them. The DNA for the CDR3 is TGTGCCAGCAGTCTTTACACTGAAGCTTTCTTT. This translates into CASSLYTEAFF.

The CDR3 is CASRTSGGINTDTQYF. The CDR3 nucleotides read TGCGCCAGCCGAACTAGCGGGGGGATAAACACAGATACGCAGTATTTT. The chain links TRBV5-1 to TRBJ2-3; 12 bases match TRBD2. V lost 7 bases to trimming and J lost 2 bases; unmatched junction nucleotides: 8. This CDR3 spans 16 amino acids. Germline V gene data show CDR1 as SGHRS and CDR2 as YFSETQ. Using reference TRBV5-1 and TRBJ2-3 for the parts outside the CDR3, the full variable domain is KAGVTQTPRYLIKTRGQQVTLSCSPISGHRSVSWYQQTPGQGLQFLFEYFSETQRNKGNFPGRFSGRQFSNSRSEMNVSTLELGDSALYLCASRTSGGINTDTQYFGPGTRLTVL.

The V and J genes are TRBV7-2 and TRBJ1-2, with D possibly matching TRBD1 (5 bases). Germline V gene sequence: CDR1 SGHTA, CDR2 FQGNSA. The V and J ends lost 3 bases and 6 bases respectively, with 11 bases between them. The CDR3 spans 13 residues. As DNA, the CDR3 is TGTGCCAGCAGCTTGGTTGGGGGGGATGGCTACACCTTC. It codes for CASSLVGGDGYTF.

The genes are TRBV9 and TRBJ2-5, with D possibly matching TRBD2 (6 bases). Trimming took off 4 bases at V and 5 bases at J, with 15 bases between the two ends. Per germline, CDR1 SGDLS and CDR2 YYNGEE. There are 14 residues in the CDR3. The CDR3 sequence: CASSPRRAGETQYF. The CDR3 DNA reads TGTGCCAGCAGCCCCCGGCGGGCGGGGGAGACCCAGTACTTC.

This sequence joins TRBV4-2 and TRBJ2-1; TRBD2 might be the D (5 bases). The CDR3 spans 18 residues. V dropped 0 bases and J dropped 6 bases, with 21 bases sitting between them. Germline loops: CDR1 LGHNA, CDR2 YNFKEQ. This CDR3 is CASSQEAHRFKEVNEQFF. The DNA of the CDR3 is TGTGCCAGCAGCCAAGAAGCCCATAGGTTTAAGGAGGTCAATGAGCAGTTCTTC.

This clone was counted a single time. The J gene is TRBJ1-3, the V gene TRBV6-8; no reliable D call. The CDR3 has 14 amino acids. V was trimmed by 9 bases and J by 4 bases, leaving 16 bases between them. Per the germline V gene, CDR1 is MNHGY and CDR2 is SAAAGT. This CDR3 is CASPGRTLGNTIYF. Written as DNA, the CDR3 is TGTGCCAGTCCGGGCCGAACACTCGGAAACACCATATATTTT.

The chain couples TRBV5-1 to TRBJ2-1, with D uncertain. Trimming took 6 bases from V and 5 from J, leaving 6 bases between them. CDR1 SGHRS and CDR2 YFSETQ come from the germline V gene. This CDR3 comprises 11 residues. The CDR3 DNA is TGCGCCAGCAAACAGCACAATGAGCAGTTCTTC. Its protein product is CASKQHNEQFF.

The CDR3 here is CASSENSGGWETQYF. The CDR3 DNA reads as TGTGCCAGCAGTGAAAATAGCGGGGGGTGGGAGACCCAGTACTTC. The chain couples TRBV6-1 to TRBJ2-5; the match to TRBD2 covers 10 bases. In germline, CDR1 is MNHNS, CDR2 SASEGT. V gave up 2 bases and J gave up 5 bases; unmatched junction bases: 5. The CDR3 covers 15 residues.

This chain links TRBV5-1 with TRBJ1-5; 10 nucleotides agree with TRBD1. The germline gives CDR1 SGHRS, CDR2 YFSETQ. J gave up 6 bases and V 5 bases, and 8 bases lay outside the gene matches. CDR3 length: 15 amino acids. The CDR3 nucleotides read TGCGCCAGCAGATCCGGGACAGGGGTAGGTCAGCCCCAGCATTTT. Amino acid sequence: CASRSGTGVGQPQHF. The variable domain in full, with the rest retrieved from reference TRBV5-1 and TRBJ1-5, is KAGVTQTPRYLIKTRGQQVTLSCSPISGHRSVSWYQQTPGQGLQFLFEYFSETQRNKGNFPGRFSGRQFSNSRSEMNVSTLELGDSALYLCASRSGTGVGQPQHFGDGTRLSIL.

This clone was detected once. The V gene is TRBV7-2, the J gene TRBJ2-1; TRBD2 agrees at 9 bases. After removal of 1 base from V and 3 bases from J, the junction contained 1 base not matched to a gene. CDR3 length equals 15 residues. Germline values: CDR1 SGHTA, CDR2 FQGNSA. CDR3 sequence: CASSLEAGGYNEQFF. The CDR3 coding sequence is TGTGCCAGCAGCTTAGAAGCGGGGGGCTACAATGAGCAGTTCTTC.

The chain employs TRBV7-9 and TRBJ2-2; TRBD2 matches at 8 bases. Germline V CDR1 and CDR2: SEHNR, FQNEAQ (reference sequence). The CDR3 spans 14 residues. CDR3 protein: CGSRSGGNTGELFF. CDR3 DNA sequence: TGTGGGTCCCGAAGCGGGGGGAACACCGGGGAGCTGTTTTTT.

This clone was detected a few times. The chain couples TRBV10-3 to TRBJ1-1; D is uncertain. Deletions cut 3 bases from V and 1 base from J, with 6 bases between. This CDR3 has 13 residues. Germline V gives CDR1 ENHRY, CDR2 SYGVKD. The CDR3 DNA is TGTGCCATCAGTGAAGGGAGGAACACTGAAGCTTTCTTT. It yields the protein CAISEGRNTEAFF.

This clone was detected once. V usage is TRBV7-2 and J usage is TRBJ2-7; TRBD1 agrees at 10 bases. CDR3 length: 15 residues. From germline, CDR1 is SGHTA and CDR2 FQGNSA. The ends lost 5 bases at V and 6 bases at J; junction bases unmatched: 10. The CDR3 is CASSLSPGQGTEQYF. As DNA, the CDR3 is TGTGCCAGCAGCCTCTCCCCGGGACAGGGGACCGAGCAGTACTTC. Together with reference TRBV7-2 and TRBJ2-7, the CDR3 gives the full variable domain: GAGVSQSPSNKVTEKGKDVELRCDPISGHTALYWYRQSLGQGLEFLIYFQGNSAPDKSGLPSDRFSAERTGGSVSTLTIQRTQQEDSAVYLCASSLSPGQGTEQYFGPGTRLTVT.

About this clone: Other nucleotide sequences in the sample specify the same CDR3. This chain joins TRBV5-1 and TRBJ2-5; 10 nucleotides line up with TRBD2. V was clipped by 4 bases and J by 4 bases; unmatched bases: 4. This CDR3 region has 14 residues. Germline lookup yields CDR1 SGHRS and CDR2 YFSETQ. The CDR3 DNA is TGCGCCAGCAGCCTAGCGGGGGTGGGAGAGACCCAGTACTTC. It translates to CASSLAGVGETQYF.